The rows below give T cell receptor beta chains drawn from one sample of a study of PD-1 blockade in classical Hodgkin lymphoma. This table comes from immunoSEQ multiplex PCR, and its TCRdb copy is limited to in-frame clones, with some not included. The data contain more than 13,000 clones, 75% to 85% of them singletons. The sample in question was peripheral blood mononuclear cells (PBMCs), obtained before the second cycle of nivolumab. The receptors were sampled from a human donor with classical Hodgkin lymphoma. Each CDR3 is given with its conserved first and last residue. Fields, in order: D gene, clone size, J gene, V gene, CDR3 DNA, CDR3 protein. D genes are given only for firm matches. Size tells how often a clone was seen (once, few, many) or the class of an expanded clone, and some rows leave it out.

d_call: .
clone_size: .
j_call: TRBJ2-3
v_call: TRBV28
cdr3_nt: TGTGCCAGCAGTTTTTCAGACCGGCCCACAGATACGCAGTATTTT
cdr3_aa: CASSFSDRPTDTQYF

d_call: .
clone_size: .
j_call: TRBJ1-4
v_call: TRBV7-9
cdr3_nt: TGTGCCAGCAGCTTACAGGGTAGTGAAAAACTGTTTTTT
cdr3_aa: CASSLQGSEKLFF

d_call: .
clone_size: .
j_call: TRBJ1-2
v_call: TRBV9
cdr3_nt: TGTGCCAGCAGCCAGACAGGAGGGACCTATGGCTACACCTTC
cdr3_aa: CASSQTGGTYGYTF

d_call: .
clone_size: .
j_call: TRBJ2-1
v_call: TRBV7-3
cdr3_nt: TGTGCCAGCAGCTTAACCCCGGCGGCCTACAATGAGCAGTTCTTC
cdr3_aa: CASSLTPAAYNEQFF

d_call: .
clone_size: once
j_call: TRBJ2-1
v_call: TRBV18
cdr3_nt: TGTGCCAGCTCACCAGAAGGGGTGGGTGAGCAGTTCTTC
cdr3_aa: CASSPEGVGEQFF

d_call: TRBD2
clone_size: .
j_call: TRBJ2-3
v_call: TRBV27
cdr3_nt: TGTGCCAGCAGTCCGATAGCGGGGGACCTCCCAGATACGCAGTATTTT
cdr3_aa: CASSPIAGDLPDTQYF

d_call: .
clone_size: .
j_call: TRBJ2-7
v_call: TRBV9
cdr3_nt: TGTGCCAGCAGCGTAGGCCCGGGGCTGACAATCTACGAGCAGTACTTC
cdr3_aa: CASSVGPGLTIYEQYF

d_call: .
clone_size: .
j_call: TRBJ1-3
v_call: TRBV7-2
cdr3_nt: TGTGCCAGCAGCTTACAGCCCTTATTAGTTTCTGGAAACACCATATATTTT
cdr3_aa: CASSLQPLLVSGNTIYF

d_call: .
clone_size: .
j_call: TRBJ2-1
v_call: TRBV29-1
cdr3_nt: TGCAGCGTTGAAGGGACAGAGACTGAGCAGTTCTTC
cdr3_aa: CSVEGTETEQFF

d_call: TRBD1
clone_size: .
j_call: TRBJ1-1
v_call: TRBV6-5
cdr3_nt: TGTGCCAGCAGTTATCCGGACAGGGGAGTGACTGAAGCTTTCTTT
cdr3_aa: CASSYPDRGVTEAFF

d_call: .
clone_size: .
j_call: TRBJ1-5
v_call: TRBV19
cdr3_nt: TGTGCCAGTAGTATGGTGGGCCCCCAGCCCCAGCATTTT
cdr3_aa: CASSMVGPQPQHF

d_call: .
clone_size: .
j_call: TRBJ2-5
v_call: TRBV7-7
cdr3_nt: TGTGCTAGCAGCTTTTCCCGGGATTCAGAGACCCAGTACTTC
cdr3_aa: CASSFSRDSETQYF

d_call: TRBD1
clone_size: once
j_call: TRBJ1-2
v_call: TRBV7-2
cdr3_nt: TGTGCCAGCAGCCCGACAGGGAAAGGATATGGCTACACCTTC
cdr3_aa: CASSPTGKGYGYTF

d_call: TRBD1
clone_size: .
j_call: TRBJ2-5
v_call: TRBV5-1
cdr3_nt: TGCGCCAGCAGCCTGGGACAGGAAGAGACCCAGTACTTC
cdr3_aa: CASSLGQEETQYF

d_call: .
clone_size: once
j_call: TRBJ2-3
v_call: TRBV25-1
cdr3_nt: TGTGCCAGCAGTGATTTTGGGACAGATACGCAGTATTTT
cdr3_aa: CASSDFGTDTQYF

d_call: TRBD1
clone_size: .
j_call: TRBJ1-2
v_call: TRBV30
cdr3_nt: TGTGCCTGGGATTACAGGGGTTATGGCTACACCTTC
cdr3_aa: CAWDYRGYGYTF

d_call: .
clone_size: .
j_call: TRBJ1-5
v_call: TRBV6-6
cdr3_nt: TGTGCCAGCAGTCGGACCGGGTATAGCAATCAGCCCCAGCATTTT
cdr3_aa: CASSRTGYSNQPQHF

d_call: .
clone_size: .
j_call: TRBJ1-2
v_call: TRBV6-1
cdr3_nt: TGTGCCAGCAGTTCTCAAGCAGGGGTCTATGGCTACACCTTC
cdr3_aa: CASSSQAGVYGYTF

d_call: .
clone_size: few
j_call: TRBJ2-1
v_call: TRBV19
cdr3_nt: TGTGCCAGTAGTATTAGGGAGTGGGGGCCGTACAATGAGCAGTTCTTC
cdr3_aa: CASSIREWGPYNEQFF

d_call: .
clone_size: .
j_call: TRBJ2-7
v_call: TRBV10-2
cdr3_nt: TGCGCCAGCAGTGAGTCGGGTAACTACGAGCAGTACTTC
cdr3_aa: CASSESGNYEQYF

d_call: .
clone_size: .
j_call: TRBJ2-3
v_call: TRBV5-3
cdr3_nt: TGTGCCAGAAAGTGCAACGTCCCTAGGACAGATACGCAGTATTTT
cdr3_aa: CARKCNVPRTDTQYF

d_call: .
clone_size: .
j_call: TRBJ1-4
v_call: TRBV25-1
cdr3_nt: TGTGCCAGCAGTGATACCACAACAACTAATGAAAAACTGTTTTTT
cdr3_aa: CASSDTTTTNEKLFF

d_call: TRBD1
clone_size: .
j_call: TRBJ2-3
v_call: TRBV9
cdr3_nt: TGTGCCAGCAGCGTAGCGGGACAGGGGGCAGATACGCAGTATTTT
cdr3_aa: CASSVAGQGADTQYF

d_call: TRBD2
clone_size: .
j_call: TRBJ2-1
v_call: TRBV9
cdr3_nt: TGTGCCAGCAGCGCGGTACTAGCGGGGGGGCGCAATGAGCAGTTCTTC
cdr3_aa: CASSAVLAGGRNEQFF

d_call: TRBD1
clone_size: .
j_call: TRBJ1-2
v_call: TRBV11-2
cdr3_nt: TGTGCCAGCAGCGCCGGGGGACAGGGGGCGCGAGCAGATGGCTACACCTTC
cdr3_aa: CASSAGGQGARADGYTF

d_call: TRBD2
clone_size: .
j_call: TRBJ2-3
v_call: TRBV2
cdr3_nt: TGTGCCAGCAGGCCGGGACTAGCGGGGACAGATACGCAGTATTTT
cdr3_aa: CASRPGLAGTDTQYF

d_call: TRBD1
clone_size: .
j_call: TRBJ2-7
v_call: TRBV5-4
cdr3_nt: TGTGCCAGCAGCCCGGGACAGCTCTACGAGCAGTACTTC
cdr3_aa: CASSPGQLYEQYF

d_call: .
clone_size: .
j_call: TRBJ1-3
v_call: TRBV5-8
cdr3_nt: TGTGCCAGCAGTGGTCAGTGGGGACTGGCCTCTGGAAACACCATATATTTT
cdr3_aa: CASSGQWGLASGNTIYF

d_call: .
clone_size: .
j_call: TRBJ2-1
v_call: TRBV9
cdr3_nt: TGTGCCAGCAGCCCCCAGGTCGGGACCCATCAGTTCTTC
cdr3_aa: CASSPQVGTHQFF

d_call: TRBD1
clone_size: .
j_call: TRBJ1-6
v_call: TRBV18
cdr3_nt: TGTGCCAGCCAGACAGGGGGTCATTCACCCCTCCACTTT
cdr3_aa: CASQTGGHSPLHF

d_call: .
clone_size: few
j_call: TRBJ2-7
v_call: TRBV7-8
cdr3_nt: TGTGCCAGCAGCCCGACCTGGGGGGTTTACGAGCAGTACTTC
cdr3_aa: CASSPTWGVYEQYF

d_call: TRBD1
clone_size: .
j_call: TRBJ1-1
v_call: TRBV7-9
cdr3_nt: TGTGCCAGCAGTCAACAGGGGGCTGTGACTGAAGCTTTCTTT
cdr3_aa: CASSQQGAVTEAFF

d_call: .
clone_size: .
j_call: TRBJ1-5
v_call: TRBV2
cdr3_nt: TGTGCCAGCAGTGAGGGCCGGGGTCCCAATCAGCCCCAGCATTTT
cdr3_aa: CASSEGRGPNQPQHF

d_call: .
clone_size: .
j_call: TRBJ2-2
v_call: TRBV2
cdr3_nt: TGTGCCAGCAGGGGGACGGGCACCGGGGAGCTGTTTTTT
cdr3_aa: CASRGTGTGELFF

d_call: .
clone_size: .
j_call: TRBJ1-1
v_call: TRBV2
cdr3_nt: TGTGCCAGCAGTGGTGAGATCACTGAAGCTTTCTTT
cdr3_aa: CASSGEITEAFF

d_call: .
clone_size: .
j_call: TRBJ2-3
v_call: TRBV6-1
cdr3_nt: TGTGCAGCCCGGTGGGGCACAGATACGCAGTATTTT
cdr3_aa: CAARWGTDTQYF

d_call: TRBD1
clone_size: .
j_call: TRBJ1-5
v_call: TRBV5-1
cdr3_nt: TGCGCCAGCAGCTTAGGGACAGGGGATCAGCCCCAGCATTTT
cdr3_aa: CASSLGTGDQPQHF

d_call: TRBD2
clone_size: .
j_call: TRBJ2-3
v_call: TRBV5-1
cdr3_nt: TGCGCCAGCAGCTTGGAGGGAATTAGCGGGGCAACTAGCACAGATACGCAGTATTTT
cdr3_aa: CASSLEGISGATSTDTQYF

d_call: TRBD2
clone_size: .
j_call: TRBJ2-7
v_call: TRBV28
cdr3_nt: TGTGCCAGCAGCGGGGGGGCAAAATTCTCCTACGAGCAGTACTTC
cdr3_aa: CASSGGAKFSYEQYF

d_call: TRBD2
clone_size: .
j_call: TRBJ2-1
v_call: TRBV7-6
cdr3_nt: TGTGCCAGCAGCTTAAGAGGGCGGGGGGGCTACAATGAGCAGTTCTTC
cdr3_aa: CASSLRGRGGYNEQFF

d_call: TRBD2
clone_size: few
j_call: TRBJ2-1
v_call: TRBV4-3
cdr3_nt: TGCGCCAGCAGCCTAGCGGGGGGGGGCTACAATGAGCAGTTCTTC
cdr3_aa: CASSLAGGGYNEQFF

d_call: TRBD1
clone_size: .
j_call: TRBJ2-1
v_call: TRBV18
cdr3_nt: TGTGCCAGCTCACCCCTCTACAGGGGCTCCTACAATGAGCAGTTCTTC
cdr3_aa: CASSPLYRGSYNEQFF

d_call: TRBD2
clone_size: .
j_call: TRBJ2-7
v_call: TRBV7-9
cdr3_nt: TGTGCCAGCAGCTTATCACTAGCGGCGACCGCTTACGAGCAGTACTTC
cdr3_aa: CASSLSLAATAYEQYF

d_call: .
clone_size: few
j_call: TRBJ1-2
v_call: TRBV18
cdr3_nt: TGTGCCAGCTCACCACCGACAGAGACTTATGGCTACACCTTC
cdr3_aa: CASSPPTETYGYTF

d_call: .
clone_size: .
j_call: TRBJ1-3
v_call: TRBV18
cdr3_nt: TGTGCCAGCTCACCACTGACTGGGTTCGGAAACACCATATATTTT
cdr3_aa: CASSPLTGFGNTIYF

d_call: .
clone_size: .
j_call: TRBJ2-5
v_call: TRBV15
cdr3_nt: TGTGCCACCAGCAGAGATCAGGCAGCCTGGGAGAGCCAGTACTTC
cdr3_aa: CATSRDQAAWESQYF

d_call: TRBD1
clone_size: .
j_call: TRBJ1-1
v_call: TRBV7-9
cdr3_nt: TGTGCCAGCAGCCCTAGAGCGAGAGGGACAGCGAACACTGAAGCTTTCTTT
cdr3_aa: CASSPRARGTANTEAFF

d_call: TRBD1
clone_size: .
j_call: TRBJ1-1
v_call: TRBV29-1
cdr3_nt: TGCAGCGTTGAAGATCGGGGCCGGGACAGGGCTAACACTGAAGCTTTCTTT
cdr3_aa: CSVEDRGRDRANTEAFF

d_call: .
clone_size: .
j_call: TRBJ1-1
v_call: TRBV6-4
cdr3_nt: TGTGCCAGCAGCCTTCAGGGTAACACTGAAGCTTTCTTT
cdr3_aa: CASSLQGNTEAFF

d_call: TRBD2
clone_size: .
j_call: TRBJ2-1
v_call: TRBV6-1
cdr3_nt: TGTGCCAGCCGTAAAGTTAGCGGGGGGGCCCACAATGAGCAGTTCTTC
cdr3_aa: CASRKVSGGAHNEQFF

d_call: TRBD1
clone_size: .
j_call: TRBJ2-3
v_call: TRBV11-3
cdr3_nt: TGTGCCAGCAGTCCGGGACAGGGGCGGGGTACGCAGTATTTT
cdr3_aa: CASSPGQGRGTQYF